A single sample is the source of the 11 T cell receptor beta chains below, sequenced in a study of T cell responses to AZD1222 COVID-19 vaccine. Repertoires were generated with immunoSEQ multiplex PCR, while TCRdb's copy carries only in-frame clones and drops some. The sample includes 140,000 to 150,000 clones, about 90% seen only once; the top ten take roughly 7.5%. Specimen: peripheral blood, collected 28 days after the second dose of the MenACWY control vaccine. All receptors derive from an adult who received the MenACWY meningococcal vaccine as a control.

V and J are TRBV28 and TRBJ1-2; possibly TRBD1 for D (5 bases). This CDR3 is 14 amino acids long. Germline V gene lookup returns CDR1 MDHEN and CDR2 SYDVKM. The germline V and J ends were trimmed by 5 bases and 2 bases, with 12 bases remaining between them. This CDR3 reads CASSPGGGNYGYTF. The CDR3 nucleotides read TGTGCCAGCAGTCCCGGGGGGGGGAACTATGGCTACACCTTC.

The V call is TRBV7-3, the J call TRBJ2-5; TRBD1 might be the D (6 bases). Germline V gives CDR1 SGHTA, CDR2 FQGTGA. Trimming cost V 4 bases and J 2 bases, with 8 bases left between them. The CDR3 is 13 residues long. CDR3 sequence: CASSSGQQETQYF. CDR3 DNA sequence: TGTGCCAGCAGCTCCGGACAGCAAGAGACCCAGTACTTC.

This clone is a singleton in its sample. This sequence joins TRBV19 and TRBJ1-6, with 7 nucleotides matching TRBD1. Per the germline V gene, CDR1 is LNHDA and CDR2 is SQIVND (reference sequence). The CDR3 covers 15 residues. After removal of 3 bases from V and 6 bases from J, the junction contained 5 bases not matched to a gene. This CDR3 reads CASSIQGGVNSPLHF. The CDR3 DNA follows: TGTGCCAGTAGTATCCAAGGGGGCGTTAATTCACCCCTCCACTTT.

The chain couples TRBV5-1 to TRBJ2-7; 7 bases are shared with TRBD2. Germline CDR1 SGHRS, CDR2 YFSETQ. J was trimmed by 0 bases and V by 4 bases; bases with no gene match: 7. This CDR3 comprises 15 residues. The CDR3 region is CASSRQSGTSYEQYF. Written as DNA, the CDR3 is TGCGCCAGCAGCCGCCAGAGCGGGACCTCCTACGAGCAGTACTTC.

V usage is TRBV7-2 and J usage is TRBJ1-3, with TRBD1 matching 9 bases. The CDR3 spans 16 residues. Losses at the gene ends were 1 base for V and 2 bases for J; bases not matched to a gene: 3. Germline V CDR1 and CDR2: SGHTA, FQGNSA. The CDR3 loop is CASSLGTGAPGNTIYF. DNA for the CDR3: TGTGCCAGCAGCTTAGGGACAGGGGCGCCTGGAAACACCATATATTTT.

The rearrangement links TRBV19 to TRBJ1-2; D might be TRBD1 (5 bases). The CDR3 sequence is 13 residues long. Germline values: CDR1 LNHDA, CDR2 SQIVND (reference sequence). Trimming shortened V by 7 bases and J by 0 bases, and 9 bases separated the two germline ends. CDR3: CASTRGSNYGYTF. For the CDR3, the DNA is TGTGCCAGTACGAGGGGTTCTAACTATGGCTACACCTTC.

The chain recombines TRBV28 with TRBJ1-2, with D tentatively TRBD1 (6 bases). CDR3 length: 16 residues. V shed 7 bases and J shed 2 bases, with 20 bases lying between them. The germline V gene has CDR1 MDHEN and CDR2 SYDVKM. The CDR3 coding sequence is TGTGCCAGCATCACTGGGGGCAGGCGGTCGAACTATGGCTACACCTTC. Amino acid sequence: CASITGGRRSNYGYTF.

V and J are TRBV2 and TRBJ2-5; a possible D gene is TRBD2 (6 bases). Trimming took off 1 base at V and 9 bases at J, with 15 bases between the two ends. Germline-derived CDR1 and CDR2 are SNHLY and FYNNEI. This CDR3 region has 14 residues. The CDR3 loop reads CASSEEAYRGSQYF. In nucleotides, the CDR3 is TGTGCCAGCAGTGAAGAGGCGTACCGGGGGTCCCAGTACTTC.

The V gene is TRBV3-1 (or the pseudogene TRBV3-2), the J gene TRBJ1-5, with a possible D match to TRBD1 (5 bases). Germline V lookup: CDR1 LGHDT, CDR2 YNNKEL (reference sequence). The CDR3 totals 22 residues. V was pared by 4 bases and J by 5 bases, with 36 bases between. The CDR3 sequence is CASSPRTLTALNSWGFYQPQHF. DNA of the CDR3: TGTGCCAGCAGCCCTAGAACCCTGACAGCCCTAAACTCGTGGGGTTTTTATCAGCCCCAGCATTTT.

This clone has just a few counts. The chain couples TRBV28 to TRBJ2-1; no clear D gene. The CDR3 totals 15 residues. The V and J ends lost 3 bases and 4 bases respectively, with 13 bases between them. Looked up from germline, CDR1 is MDHEN and CDR2 is SYDVKM. CDR3 sequence (DNA): TGTGCCAGCAGTTTTGCCCCCGAGCCTTACAATGAGCAGTTCTTC. Amino acid sequence: CASSFAPEPYNEQFF.

The V and J genes are TRBV30 and TRBJ2-3; 7 bases map to TRBD1. The J segment lost 1 base and the V segment lost 2 bases, leaving 3 bases of the junction unmatched. The CDR3 spans 14 residues. CDR1 and CDR2 from the germline V gene are GTSNPN and SVGIG (reference sequence). This chain's CDR3 is CAWSSDRGTDTQYF. CDR3 coding DNA: TGTGCCTGGAGTTCCGACAGGGGCACAGATACGCAGTATTTT.